What follows is one TCR beta chain and its context. Germline V gene lookup returns CDR1 LNHDA and CDR2 SQIVND (reference sequence). Deletions cut 5 bases from V and 6 bases from J, with 14 bases between. CDR3 size: 14 residues. The data stem from a study of Ad26.COV2.S vaccination and SARS-CoV-2 variants. In the study overall: The authors gave Ad26.COV2.S intramuscularly, either once or twice 56 days apart.

Stated treatment: 15 to 20 received Ad26.COV2.S at low or high dose, single or two shots; about 5 received placebo; per-sample allocation not given. Samples analyzed were those drawn on day 63 after the first vaccine or placebo injection. Libraries were prepared by immunoSEQ multiplex PCR; TCRdb keeps only in-frame clonotypes and omits some of them. The sample includes around 300,000 clones, about 88% of them seen just once. The clonotype comes from a person between 18 and 60 years old who received the Ad26.COV2.S COVID-19 vaccine or a placebo. The chain recombines TRBV19 with TRBJ2-1; D is undetermined. The sample was peripheral blood, taken in a trial of Ad26.COV2.S vaccine versus placebo. The CDR3 sequence is CASSQVRMGNEQFF. The CDR3 DNA follows: TGTGCCAGTAGTCAAGTCCGGATGGGCAATGAGCAGTTCTTC. Complete variable domain (other parts from reference TRBV19 and TRBJ2-1): DGGITQSPKYLFRKEGQNVTLSCEQNLNHDAMYWYRQDPGQGLRLIYYSQIVNDFQKGDIAEGYSVSREKKESFPLTVTSAQKNPTAFYLCASSQVRMGNEQFFGPGTRLTVL.